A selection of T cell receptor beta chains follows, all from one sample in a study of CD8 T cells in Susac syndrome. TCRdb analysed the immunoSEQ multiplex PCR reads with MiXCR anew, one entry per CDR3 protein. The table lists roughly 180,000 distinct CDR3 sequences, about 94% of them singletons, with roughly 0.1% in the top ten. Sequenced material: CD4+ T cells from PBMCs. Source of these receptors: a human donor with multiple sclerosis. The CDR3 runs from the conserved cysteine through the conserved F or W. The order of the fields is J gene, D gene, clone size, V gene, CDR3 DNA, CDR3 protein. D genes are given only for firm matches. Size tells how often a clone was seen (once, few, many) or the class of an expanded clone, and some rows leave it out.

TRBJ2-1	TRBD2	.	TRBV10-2	TGCGCCAGCACGGCTAGCGGGTACAATGAGCAGTTCTTC	CASTASGYNEQFF
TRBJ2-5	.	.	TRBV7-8	TGTGCCAGCAGCTTAGGAGGTTGGCAAGAGACCCAGTACTTC	CASSLGGWQETQYF
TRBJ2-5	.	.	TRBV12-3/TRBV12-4	TGTGCCAGCAGTTTCTCGAATCCCCGTGAGACCCAGTACTTC	CASSFSNPRETQYF
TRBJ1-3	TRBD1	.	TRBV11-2	TGTGCCAGCAGCTTATCGACAGGGCAAACTGGAAACACCATATATTTT	CASSLSTGQTGNTIYF
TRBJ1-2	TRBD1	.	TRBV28	TGTGCCGGTGGGGACAGGGACCTTCGGACCTTC	CAGGDRDLRTF
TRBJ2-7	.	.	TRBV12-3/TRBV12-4	TGTGCCAGCAGCCCCGCCTTGATAAGGTTTGGGGAGCAGTACTTC	CASSPALIRFGEQYF
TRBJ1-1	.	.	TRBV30	TGTGCCTGGAGTGAGCAGGCGAACACTGAAGCTTTCTTT	CAWSEQANTEAFF
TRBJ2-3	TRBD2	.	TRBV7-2	TGTGCCTCTAGACCGGGAGGGCCGACAGATACGCAGTATTTT	CASRPGGPTDTQYF
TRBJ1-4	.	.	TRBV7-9	TGTGCCAGCAGCTTACCGGTGCGAGGGGTAAAACTGTTTTTT	CASSLPVRGVKLFF
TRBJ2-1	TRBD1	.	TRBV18	TGTGCCAGCTCACACGGGACAGGGGGCTATGAGCAGTTCTTC	CASSHGTGGYEQFF
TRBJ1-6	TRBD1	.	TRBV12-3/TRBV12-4	TGTGCCAGCAGCCGACAGGGTGGGAATTCACCCCTCCACTTT	CASSRQGGNSPLHF
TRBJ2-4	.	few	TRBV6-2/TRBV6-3	TGTGCCAGTACCCGGGACGGAAACATTCAGTACTTC	CASTRDGNIQYF
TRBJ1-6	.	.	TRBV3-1	TGTGCCAGCAGCCAAGATTATCCACCCCTCCACTTT	CASSQDYPPLHF
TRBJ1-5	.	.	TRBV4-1	TGCGCCAGCAGCCAAGGTCCGACAGTCCCAGAACAGCCCCAGCATTTT	CASSQGPTVPEQPQHF
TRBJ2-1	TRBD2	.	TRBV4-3	TGCGCCAGCAGCCAAGATCCCGGGAGGTTTAGCGAGCAGTTCTTC	CASSQDPGRFSEQFF
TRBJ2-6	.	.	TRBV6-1	TGTGCCAGCAGTGACCCCCGAAGCTCTGGGGCCAACGTCCTGACTTTC	CASSDPRSSGANVLTF
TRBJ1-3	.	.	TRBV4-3	TGCGCCAGCAGCCAAGAGGGATCGGCTGGAAACACCATATATTTT	CASSQEGSAGNTIYF